This record looks at one TCR beta chain sequence and its context. The data stem from a study of blood T cell repertoires in COVID-19. Study information: PBMCs, B-cell-depleted T cells, or T cells were the source of the cDNA or gDNA that made up the material.

The CDR3 loop spans 13 amino acids. Per the germline V gene, CDR1 is LGHNT and CDR2 is FRNRAP. Trimming left V 6 bases short and J 0 bases short, with 8 bases between. Followed longitudinally, the Seattle patients had been enrolled during active infection. In the original analysis: Amplification from reference gene primers served as the basis for estimated nucleated cell counts. The repertoire was sequenced with immunoSEQ multiplex PCR; TCRdb's copy has only in-frame clones and lacks some. The D gene and trimming were derived from the DNA, and the V and J assignments and clone size from that table. This table has 330,000 or so clones, approximately 90% appearing once.

The sequence derives from a man between 25 and 39 years old with COVID-19, enrolled during active disease. Sequencing was performed on peripheral blood. The rearrangement uses TRBV12-5 and TRBJ2-5; D may be TRBD2 (6 bases). The CDR3 DNA sequence: TGTGCTAGTGGGGGGGACTACCAAGAGACCCAGTACTTC. Its translation: CASGGDYQETQYF.